The 29 T cell receptor beta chains in this list originate from one sample, sequenced in a study of multiple sclerosis patients with progressive multifocal leukoencephalopathy. The time point denotes: before natalizumab initiation. Only in-frame clones appear in the TCRdb table, and some are missing; sequencing was by immunoSEQ multiplex PCR. There are roughly 31,000 clones in the sample; 70% to 90% occur only once, and approximately 1.5% lies in the top ten. Sequencing was performed on PBMCs. These receptors were collected from a human donor with multiple sclerosis.

The rearrangement joins TRBV7-6 to TRBJ1-4; weak D call: TRBD1 (6 bases). The CDR3 extends over 14 amino acids. Between the trimmed V and J ends, which lost 5 bases and 6 bases, there was a span of 13 bases. Per the germline V gene, CDR1 is SGHVS and CDR2 is FNYEAQ. The CDR3 is CASSLQGFDEKLFF. CDR3 nucleotide sequence: TGTGCCAGCAGCCTCCAGGGGTTTGATGAAAAACTGTTTTTT.

This rearrangement joins TRBV30 to TRBJ1-2; the D gene is possibly TRBD1 (5 bases). Trimming shortened V by 2 bases and J by 6 bases, and 13 bases separated the two germline ends. The CDR3 has 13 amino acids. The germline V gene has CDR1 GTSNPN and CDR2 SVGIG (reference sequence). The CDR3 nucleotides are TGTGCCTGGAGTCAGGACACGGCGGATGGCTACACCTTC. This translates into CAWSQDTADGYTF.

The J gene is TRBJ1-4, the V gene TRBV5-1, with 9 bases lining up with TRBD1. CDR1 is SGHRS, CDR2 YFSETQ, per germline. Trimming cost V 4 bases and J 6 bases; bases outside gene matches: 10. There are 16 residues in the CDR3. CDR3 nucleotides: TGCGCCAGCAGCCGAACTCTGGGACAGGGAGATGAAAAACTGTTTTTT. Translation gives CASSRTLGQGDEKLFF. Together with reference TRBV5-1 and TRBJ1-4, the CDR3 gives the full variable domain: KAGVTQTPRYLIKTRGQQVTLSCSPISGHRSVSWYQQTPGQGLQFLFEYFSETQRNKGNFPGRFSGRQFSNSRSEMNVSTLELGDSALYLCASSRTLGQGDEKLFFGSGTQLSVL.

The chain employs TRBV28 and TRBJ2-7; 10 nucleotides agree with TRBD1. V lost 3 bases and J lost 2; bases outside the gene matches: 4. Germline CDR1 reads MDHEN; CDR2 reads SYDVKM. The CDR3 is 15 residues long. The CDR3 reads CASSLTGGRAYEQYF. The CDR3 DNA reads as TGTGCCAGCAGTTTGACAGGGGGCAGGGCCTACGAGCAGTACTTC.

This clone was seen once. This chain connects TRBV28 to TRBJ1-1; no clear D. Germline values: CDR1 MDHEN, CDR2 SYDVKM. Trimming took off 5 bases at V and 0 bases at J, with 16 bases between the two ends. The length of the CDR3 is 16 residues. The CDR3 spells CASSPGPGSMNTEAFF. Written as DNA, the CDR3 is TGTGCCAGCAGTCCTGGACCAGGATCCATGAACACTGAAGCTTTCTTT.

In its sample, this clone was seen once. The rearrangement links TRBV7-9 to TRBJ1-1; weak D call: TRBD1 (5 bases). V was trimmed by 3 bases and J by 0 bases, leaving 14 bases between them. The CDR3 is 16 amino acids. Germline V gene lookup returns CDR1 SEHNR and CDR2 FQNEAQ (reference sequence). In nucleotides, the CDR3 is TGTGCCAGCAGCTTTTCGAGGGGCTGGGTGAACACTGAAGCTTTCTTT. Residues: CASSFSRGWVNTEAFF.

The genes are TRBV4-1 and TRBJ2-2; D remains unclear. The CDR3 consists of 13 residues. V gave up 4 bases and J gave up 3 bases, with 6 bases separating them. Per the germline V gene, CDR1 is MGHRA and CDR2 is YSYEKL. The CDR3 is CASSPRDTGELFF. As DNA, the CDR3 is TGCGCCAGCAGCCCCCGGGACACCGGGGAGCTGTTTTTT.

CDR3 in amino acids: CASSPGQGYNEQFF. CDR3 in DNA: TGTGCCAGCAGTCCGGGACAAGGATACAATGAGCAGTTCTTC. This chain joins TRBV25-1 and TRBJ2-1, with a tentative D call TRBD1 (6 bases). Between the trimmed V and J ends, which lost 5 bases and 4 bases, there was a span of 12 bases. Germline assignment: CDR1 MGHDK and CDR2 SYGVNS. The CDR3 loop spans 14 amino acids.

This clone was picked up a small number of times. The chain carries TRBV6-4 and TRBJ2-2; 7 bases fit TRBD2. Trimming removed 2 bases from V and 6 bases from J; junction bases left unmatched: 0. The CDR3 has 13 residues. Germline V CDR1 and CDR2: MRHNA, SNTAGT. The CDR3 loop is CASSDGGAGELFF. The DNA for the CDR3 is TGTGCCAGCAGTGACGGGGGGGCCGGGGAGCTGTTTTTT.

This chain links TRBV30 with TRBJ2-1; D may correspond to TRBD1 or TRBD2 (5 bases each). The CDR3 totals 14 residues. From germline, CDR1 is GTSNPN and CDR2 SVGIG (reference sequence). Trimming took 2 bases from V and 8 from J, leaving 16 bases between them. Here the CDR3 DNA reads TGTGCCTGGAGTCCGGGACCCGCTGCGGATGAGCAGTTCTTC. Amino acid sequence: CAWSPGPAADEQFF. The full variable domain, rest sourced from reference TRBV30 and TRBJ2-1, is SQTIHQWPATLVQPVGSPLSLECTVEGTSNPNLYWYRQAAGRGLQLLFYSVGIGQISSEVPQNLSASRPQDRQFILSSKKLLLSDSGFYLCAWSPGPAADEQFFGPGTRLTVL.

The V and J genes are TRBV9 and TRBJ2-2; D might be TRBD2 (5 bases). The length of the CDR3 is 15 residues. The V end was cut by 0 bases, the J end by 5 bases, with 11 bases between. Germline CDR1 and CDR2: SGDLS and YYNGEE. The CDR3 DNA reads as TGTGCCAGCAGCGTAGGGACGGGATGGACCGGGGAGCTGTTTTTT. It is translated as CASSVGTGWTGELFF.

The V call is TRBV19, the J call TRBJ2-2, with TRBD2 identical over 8 bases. In germline, CDR1 is LNHDA, CDR2 SQIVND (reference sequence). Trimming at V came to 7 bases and at J to 6 bases, leaving 13 bases not matched to a gene. This CDR3 is 16 amino acids long. The CDR3 DNA reads as TGTGCCAGTACTCTCTTCGGGAGGGTTAGGTCCGGGGAGCTGTTTTTT. Protein: CASTLFGRVRSGELFF.

The CDR3 protein is CSVVREVMGYEQYF. CDR3 DNA sequence: TGCAGCGTGGTGCGGGAGGTTATGGGCTACGAGCAGTACTTC. The chain combines TRBV29-1 with TRBJ2-7; TRBD2 aligns across 8 bases. CDR3 size: 14 residues. Germline V CDR1 and CDR2: SQVTM, ANQGSEA. V was pared by 6 bases and J by 3 bases, with 10 bases of the junction left unmatched.

The chain is built from TRBV7-7 and TRBJ2-1, with 10 bases lining up with TRBD2. In germline, CDR1 is SSHAT, CDR2 FNYEAQ (reference sequence). The CDR3 covers 15 residues. V lost 1 base to trimming and J lost 6 bases; unmatched junction nucleotides: 3. CDR3: CASSLGASGGNEQFF. The CDR3 DNA reads as TGTGCCAGCAGCTTAGGGGCTAGCGGGGGCAATGAGCAGTTCTTC.

The chain recombines TRBV11-2 with TRBJ2-1; TRBD2 might be the D (6 bases). Germline V gene sequence: CDR1 SGHAT, CDR2 FQNNGV. V was cut by 4 bases and J by 3 bases, with 10 bases left in between. This CDR3 is 14 amino acids long. The CDR3, as DNA: TGTGCCAGCAGCTCCCCGGGACTCTACAATGAGCAGTTCTTC. As protein: CASSSPGLYNEQFF.

The V and J genes are TRBV18 and TRBJ2-3, with 8 bases matching TRBD1. There are 17 residues in the CDR3. Germline V gives CDR1 KGHSH, CDR2 LQKENI. With 0 bases clipped from V and 0 bases from J, the junction kept 5 bases outside the gene matches. CDR3 in amino acids: CASSPPGTGTSTDTQYF. The CDR3 bases are TGTGCCAGCTCACCACCGGGGACAGGTACTAGCACAGATACGCAGTATTTT.

The chain is built from TRBV19 and TRBJ1-2, with D possibly TRBD1 on 6 matching bases. The germline V gene has CDR1 LNHDA and CDR2 SQIVND (reference sequence). Trimming pared 3 bases from V and 8 bases from J, leaving 16 bases between. CDR3 length: 14 residues. This chain's CDR3 is CASSMGGHDSGYTF. CDR3 bases: TGTGCCAGTAGTATGGGGGGGCATGACTCCGGCTACACCTTC. Looking up the rest from reference TRBV19 and TRBJ1-2 gives the full variable domain: DGGITQSPKYLFRKEGQNVTLSCEQNLNHDAMYWYRQDPGQGLRLIYYSQIVNDFQKGDIAEGYSVSREKKESFPLTVTSAQKNPTAFYLCASSMGGHDSGYTFGSGTRLTVV.

Only one count was recorded for this clone. This chain connects TRBV19 to TRBJ2-7; the match to TRBD2 covers 11 bases. The CDR3 has 16 amino acids. The V gene end was trimmed by 7 bases and the J gene end by 2 bases; junction bases not matched to a gene: 10. Germline assignment: CDR1 LNHDA and CDR2 SQIVND (reference sequence). For the CDR3, the DNA is TGTGCCAGTACCACACCCGGGACTAGCGGAACCTACGAGCAGTACTTC. Amino acids: CASTTPGTSGTYEQYF.

The chain carries TRBV18 and TRBJ2-7; D is uncertain. Germline CDR1 KGHSH, CDR2 LQKENI. Deletions cut 2 bases from V and 6 bases from J, with 11 bases between. This CDR3 spans 13 amino acids. The CDR3 DNA follows: TGTGCCAGCTCACCAGAAGGGTTAGTCGAGCAGTACTTC. Residues: CASSPEGLVEQYF.

The chain is built from TRBV18 and TRBJ2-5; tentative D call: TRBD2 (5 bases). The V end lost 6 bases, the J end lost 2 bases, and 10 bases lay between the germline ends. Germline CDR1 KGHSH, CDR2 LQKENI. The CDR3 runs to 13 residues. The CDR3 DNA reads as TGTGCCAGCTCTTCCGGGAATCAAGAGACCCAGTACTTC. This encodes CASSSGNQETQYF.

V and J are TRBV7-9 and TRBJ1-1, with D possibly TRBD1 on 5 matching bases. The V gene lost 1 base and the J gene lost 3 bases, with 18 bases spanning the gap. Germline V gene lookup returns CDR1 SEHNR and CDR2 FQNEAQ (reference sequence). This CDR3 has 17 residues. The CDR3 loop is CASSLGSLRGRDTEAFF. CDR3 coding DNA: TGTGCCAGCAGCTTAGGATCATTGAGGGGCAGGGACACTGAAGCTTTCTTT.

This chain joins TRBV6-1 and TRBJ1-5; D gene uncertain. CDR1 and CDR2 (germline): MNHNS, SASEGT. The V end lost 1 base, the J end lost 4 bases, and 14 bases lay between the germline ends. The CDR3 has 16 residues. CDR3 amino acids: CASSEGAVPQNQPQHF. The CDR3 nucleotides read TGTGCCAGCAGTGAAGGGGCAGTCCCCCAAAATCAGCCCCAGCATTTT.

This sequence joins TRBV4-3 and TRBJ2-4; D unclear. Germline CDR1 LGHNA, CDR2 YSLEER. CDR3 length equals 20 residues. V lost 2 bases, J lost 0 bases, and 23 bases lay in between. The CDR3 bases are TGCGCCAGCAGCCAAACATTCTCGTCACATGAGGCTCTAGCCAAAAACATTCAGTACTTC. Translated, it gives CASSQTFSSHEALAKNIQYF.

The V call is TRBV6-6, the J call TRBJ2-7, with D unresolved. The CDR3 has 13 amino acids. Trimming removed 6 bases from V and 3 bases from J, with 12 bases in between. Germline values: CDR1 MNHNY, CDR2 SVGAGI (reference sequence). The CDR3 bases are TGTGCCAGCAGCCCCGGACGGTTCTACGAGCAGTACTTC. Amino acids: CASSPGRFYEQYF.

This clone has only a few counts. The CDR3: CASTQGGRPQHF. CDR3 DNA sequence: TGTGCCAGCACACAGGGAGGGAGGCCCCAGCATTTT. The chain combines TRBV6-6 with TRBJ1-5, with D tentatively TRBD1 (6 bases). The CDR3 spans 12 residues. V gave up 7 bases and J gave up 9 bases, with 13 bases separating them. Germline V gives CDR1 MNHNY, CDR2 SVGAGI (reference sequence).

The gene calls are TRBV4-1 and TRBJ2-7, with D possibly being TRBD1 (5 bases). Deletions cut 1 base from V and 0 bases from J, with 7 bases between. This CDR3 comprises 14 residues. The germline V gene encodes CDR1 MGHRA and CDR2 YSYEKL. This chain's CDR3 is CASSQVQGSYEQYF. CDR3 nucleotides: TGCGCCAGCAGCCAAGTGCAGGGCTCCTACGAGCAGTACTTC.

This clone was counted once. The genes are TRBV7-6 and TRBJ2-6; 7 bases align to TRBD1. CDR3 length equals 17 residues. V shed 5 bases, J shed 10 bases, and the junction held 17 bases outside the gene matches. The germline CDR1 and CDR2 sequences are SGHVS and FNYEAQ. The CDR3 region has the DNA TGTGCCAGCAGCCCGGGACAGTCCCCCTTAAAATGGAACGTCCTGACTTTC. Translation: CASSPGQSPLKWNVLTF.

This rearrangement joins TRBV11-2 to TRBJ2-3; 12 bases align to TRBD2. This CDR3 contains 16 residues. CDR1 and CDR2 from the germline V gene are SGHAT and FQNNGV. V lost 5 bases, J lost 4 bases, and 7 bases stayed unmatched. The CDR3 DNA sequence: TGTGCCAGCAGCCCCCGACTAGCGGGAGACCCAGATACGCAGTATTTT. It is translated as CASSPRLAGDPDTQYF.

The genes are TRBV7-9 and TRBJ2-7; 8 bases match TRBD2. CDR1 and CDR2 from the germline V gene are SEHNR and FQNEAQ (reference sequence). This CDR3 is built from 14 residues. Germline trimming cut 4 bases from V and 3 bases from J; bases unmatched to any gene: 5. CDR3 in DNA: TGTGCCAGCAGCTCACCGGGACTAGGCTACGAGCAGTACTTC. It codes for CASSSPGLGYEQYF. Variable domain in full (rest from reference TRBV7-9 and TRBJ2-7): DTGVSQNPRHKITKRGQNVTFRCDPISEHNRLYWYRQTLGQGPEFLTYFQNEAQLEKSRLLSDRFSAERPKGSFSTLEIQRTEQGDSAMYLCASSSPGLGYEQYFGPGTRLTVT.